A single T cell receptor (beta chain) is shown here with its context. Assay used: immunoSEQ multiplex PCR; TCRdb lists only in-frame clones, some missing. The sample lists a few hundred thousand clones, approximately 82% occurring once. Germline loops: CDR1 LGHNT, CDR2 FRNRAP. There are 12 residues in the CDR3. V was trimmed by 6 bases and J by 7 bases, leaving 12 bases between them. This entry comes from a study of blood T cell repertoires in COVID-19. The sequence was obtained from a woman aged 18-30 years with acute or convalescent COVID-19. J is TRBJ1-1 and V is TRBV12-5; D gene ambiguous. The sample consisted of peripheral blood. CDR3 residues: CASGSPTLEAFF. CDR3 coding DNA: TGTGCTAGTGGCAGTCCGACACTTGAAGCTTTCTTT.